These 8 T cell receptor beta chains share one sample of origin, sequenced in a study of spatial heterogeneity in lung cancer. Time point here: sample taken at primary tumor resection. No cells were sorted before sequencing. The whole RNA sequenced was extracted from tumor, nontumor lung or frozen PBMC. TCRdb independently ran MiXCR on the 5' RACE reads; one entry per CDR3 protein. The sample includes about 48,000 distinct CDR3 sequences, over 4.5% seen only once; the top ten take around 10%. Sequenced here: PBMCs, sampled at surgery. These receptor sequences come from a male donor with early-stage non-small cell lung cancer.

This clonotype was observed at least ten times. This rearrangement joins TRBV29-1 to TRBJ2-5, with D possibly matching TRBD2 (5 bases). Germline CDR1 SQVTM, CDR2 ANQGSEA. Trimming shortened V by 4 bases and J by 0 bases, and 9 bases separated the two germline ends. This CDR3 is 13 amino acids long. The chain's CDR3 is CSVVGRYQETQYF. The CDR3 coding sequence is TGCAGCGTTGTAGGGAGATACCAAGAGACCCAGTACTTC.

Sample share makes this clonotype medium-sized. The chain is built from TRBV7-2 and TRBJ1-1; no firm D call. CDR1 SGHTA and CDR2 FQGNSA come from the germline V gene. The CDR3 is 13 residues long. Trimming removed 1 base at V and 1 base at J, with 4 bases between. CDR3 nucleotides: TGTGCCAGCAGCTTAGGGCAGAACACTGAAGCTTTCTTT. Its protein product is CASSLGQNTEAFF.

In its sample, this clonotype was seen many times. The rearrangement uses TRBV9 and TRBJ2-1; tentatively, D is TRBD1 (6 bases). CDR3 length: 12 amino acids. Trimming cost V 0 bases and J 8 bases, with 6 bases left between them. Germline assignment: CDR1 SGDLS and CDR2 YYNGEE. The DNA of the CDR3 is TGTGCCAGCAGCGTAGACAGGGATGAGCAGTTCTTC. Protein: CASSVDRDEQFF.

The chain combines TRBV6-1 with TRBJ1-1, with D hard to call. Germline V CDR1 and CDR2: MNHNS, SASEGT. The ends were cut back, 3 bases at V and 4 bases at J, with 15 bases in the middle. The CDR3 spans 15 residues. The CDR3 DNA reads TGTGCCAGCAGTGATCCCCCTCCTAGGGTCACTGAAGCTTTCTTT. It specifies CASSDPPPRVTEAFF.

The chain couples TRBV5-1 to TRBJ2-1; TRBD2 might be the D (5 bases). Germline CDR1 SGHRS, CDR2 YFSETQ. The length of the CDR3 is 20 residues. With 0 bases removed from V and 5 bases from J, the gap between germline ends came to 27 bases. In nucleotides, the CDR3 is TGCGCCAGCAGCTTGGAGGGCAGCGAGGACTCGACCCGATCTCACAATGAGCAGTTCTTC. Translated, it gives CASSLEGSEDSTRSHNEQFF.

Ten or more counts support this clonotype. The rearrangement uses TRBV11-2 and TRBJ2-7; 9 nucleotides line up with TRBD2. Trimming at V came to 3 bases and at J to 6 bases, leaving 3 bases not matched to a gene. Per the germline V gene, CDR1 is SGHAT and CDR2 is FQNNGV. This CDR3 contains 13 residues. CDR3 coding DNA: TGTGCCAGCAGCTTTGGGACTAGCTTCGAGCAGTACTTC. Protein: CASSFGTSFEQYF.

Here the CDR3 reads CATRATSTDTQYF. In DNA form, the CDR3 reads TGTGCCACCAGGGCAACTAGCACAGATACGCAGTATTTT. The chain couples TRBV19 to TRBJ2-3; possible D gene TRBD1, 5 bases. CDR3 length equals 13 residues. Germline V gene lookup returns CDR1 LNHDA and CDR2 SQIVND (reference sequence). V lost 10 bases and J 0 bases, leaving 11 bases between the germline ends.

This clonotype was detected ten times or more. The J gene is TRBJ2-1, the V gene TRBV10-3; weak D call: TRBD2 (5 bases). The CDR3 is 15 residues long. Germline CDR1 is ENHRY and CDR2 is SYGVKD. Trimming stripped 7 bases from V and 7 bases from J, with 20 bases between. DNA of the CDR3: TGTGCCATCATCAGTCACGTAGCGACGGTTAATGAGCAGTTCTTC. Amino acid sequence: CAIISHVATVNEQFF.